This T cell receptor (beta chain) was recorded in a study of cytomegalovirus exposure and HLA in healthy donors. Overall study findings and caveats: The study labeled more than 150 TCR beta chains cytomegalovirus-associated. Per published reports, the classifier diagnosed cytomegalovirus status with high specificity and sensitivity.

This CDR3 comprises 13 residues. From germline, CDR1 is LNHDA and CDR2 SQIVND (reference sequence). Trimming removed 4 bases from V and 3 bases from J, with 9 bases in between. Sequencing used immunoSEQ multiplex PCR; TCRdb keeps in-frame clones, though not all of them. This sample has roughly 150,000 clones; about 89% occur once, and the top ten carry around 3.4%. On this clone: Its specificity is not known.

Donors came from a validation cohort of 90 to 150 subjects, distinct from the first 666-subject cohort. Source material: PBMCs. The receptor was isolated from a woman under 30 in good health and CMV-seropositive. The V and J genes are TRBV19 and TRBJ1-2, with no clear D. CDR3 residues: CASSTGLDYGYTF. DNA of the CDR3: TGTGCCAGTAGTACGGGTTTGGACTATGGCTACACCTTC.